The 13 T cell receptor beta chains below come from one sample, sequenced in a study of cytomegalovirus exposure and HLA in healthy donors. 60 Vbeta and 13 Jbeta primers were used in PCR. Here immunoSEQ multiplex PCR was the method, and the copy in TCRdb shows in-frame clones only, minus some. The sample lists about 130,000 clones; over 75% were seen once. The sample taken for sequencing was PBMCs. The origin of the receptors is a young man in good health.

CDR3 bases: TGCGCCAGCAGCTTGTCAGGGGAGTATAACACTGAAGCTTTCTTT. As protein: CASSLSGEYNTEAFF. The genes are TRBV5-1 and TRBJ1-1; tentatively, D is TRBD1 (6 bases). The CDR3 is 15 residues long. Trimming stripped 1 base from V and 2 bases from J, with 12 bases between. Germline CDR1 is SGHRS and CDR2 is YFSETQ.

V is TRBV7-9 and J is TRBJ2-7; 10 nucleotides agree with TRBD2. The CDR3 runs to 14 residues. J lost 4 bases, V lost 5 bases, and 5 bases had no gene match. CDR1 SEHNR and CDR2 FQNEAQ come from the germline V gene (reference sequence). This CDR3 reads CASSTGLAAYEQYF. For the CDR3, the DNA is TGTGCCAGCAGCACCGGACTAGCGGCATACGAGCAGTACTTC.

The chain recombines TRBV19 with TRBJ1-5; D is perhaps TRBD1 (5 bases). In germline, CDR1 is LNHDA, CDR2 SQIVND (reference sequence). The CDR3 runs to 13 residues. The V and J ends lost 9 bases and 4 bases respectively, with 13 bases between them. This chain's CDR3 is CASRSEGNQPQHF. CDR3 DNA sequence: TGTGCCAGCCGCTCGGAGGGGAATCAGCCCCAGCATTTT.

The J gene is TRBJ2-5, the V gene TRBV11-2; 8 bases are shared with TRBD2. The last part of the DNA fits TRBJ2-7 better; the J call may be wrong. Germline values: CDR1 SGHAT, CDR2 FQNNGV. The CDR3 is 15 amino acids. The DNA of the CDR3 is TGTGCCAGCAGCTTAGATGGCGGGAGGACAAACGAGCAGTACTTC. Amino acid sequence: CASSLDGGRTNEQYF.

CDR3 DNA sequence: TGTGCCAGCATCAGGAAGGGAGTTGCAGATACGCAGTATTTT. Protein sequence: CASIRKGVADTQYF. The J gene is TRBJ2-3, the V gene TRBV11-2; weak D call: TRBD2 (5 bases). There are 14 residues in the CDR3. Germline V CDR1 and CDR2: SGHAT, FQNNGV. Trimming stripped 7 bases from V and 4 bases from J, with 15 bases between. The full variable domain, rest sourced from reference TRBV11-2 and TRBJ2-3, is EAGVAQSPRYKIIEKRQSVAFWCNPISGHATLYWYQQILGQGPKLLIQFQNNGVVDDSQLPKDRFSAERLKGVDSTLKIQPAKLEDSAVYLCASIRKGVADTQYFGPGTRLTVL.

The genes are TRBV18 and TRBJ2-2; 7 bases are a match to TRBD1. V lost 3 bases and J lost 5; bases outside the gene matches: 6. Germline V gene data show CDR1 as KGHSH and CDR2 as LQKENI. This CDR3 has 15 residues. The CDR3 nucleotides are TGTGCCAGCTCACCCAGACAGGGCCTTACCGGGGAGCTGTTTTTT. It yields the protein CASSPRQGLTGELFF.

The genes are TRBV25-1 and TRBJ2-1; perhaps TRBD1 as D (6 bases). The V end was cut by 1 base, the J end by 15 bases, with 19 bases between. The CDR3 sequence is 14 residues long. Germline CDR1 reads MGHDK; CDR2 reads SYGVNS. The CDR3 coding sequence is TGTGCCAGCAGTGAATGGGGAATAGGGGGTAACTCGTTCTTC. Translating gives CASSEWGIGGNSFF.

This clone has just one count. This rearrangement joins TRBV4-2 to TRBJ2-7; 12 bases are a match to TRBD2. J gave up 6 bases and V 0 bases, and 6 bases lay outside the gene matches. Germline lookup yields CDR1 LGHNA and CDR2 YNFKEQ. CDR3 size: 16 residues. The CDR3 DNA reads TGTGCCAGCAGCCAAGATACGACTAGCGGGAGTGGCGAGCAGTACTTC. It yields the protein CASSQDTTSGSGEQYF.

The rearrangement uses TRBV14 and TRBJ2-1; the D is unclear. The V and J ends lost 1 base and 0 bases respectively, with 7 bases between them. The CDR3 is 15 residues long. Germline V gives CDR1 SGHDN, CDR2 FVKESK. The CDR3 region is CASSQAVISYNEQFF. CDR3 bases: TGTGCCAGCAGCCAAGCAGTAATCTCCTACAATGAGCAGTTCTTC.

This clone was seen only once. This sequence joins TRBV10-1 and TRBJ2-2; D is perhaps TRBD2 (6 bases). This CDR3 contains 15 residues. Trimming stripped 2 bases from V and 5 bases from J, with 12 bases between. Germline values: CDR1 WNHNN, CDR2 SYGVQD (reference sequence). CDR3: CASSEKIAGTGELFF. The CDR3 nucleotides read TGCGCCAGCAGTGAGAAGATCGCGGGAACCGGGGAGCTGTTTTTT.

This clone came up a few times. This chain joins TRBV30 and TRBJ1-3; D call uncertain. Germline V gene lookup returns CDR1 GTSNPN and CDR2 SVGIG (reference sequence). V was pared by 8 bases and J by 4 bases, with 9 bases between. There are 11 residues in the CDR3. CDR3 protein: CASQPGNTIYF. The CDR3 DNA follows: TGTGCCAGCCAACCCGGAAACACCATATATTTT.

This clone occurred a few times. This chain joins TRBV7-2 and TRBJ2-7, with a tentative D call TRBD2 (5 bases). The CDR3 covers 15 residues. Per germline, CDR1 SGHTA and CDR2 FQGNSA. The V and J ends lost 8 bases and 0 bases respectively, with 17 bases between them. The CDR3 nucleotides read TGTGCCAGCTACGGTTTCAGCGGAAGCTCCTACGAGCAGTACTTC. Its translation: CASYGFSGSSYEQYF.

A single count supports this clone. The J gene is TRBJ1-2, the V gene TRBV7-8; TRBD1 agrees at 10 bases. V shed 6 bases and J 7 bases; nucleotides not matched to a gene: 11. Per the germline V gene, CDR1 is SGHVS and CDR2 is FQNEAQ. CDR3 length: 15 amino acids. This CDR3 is CASRSREGTGAGYTF. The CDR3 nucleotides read TGTGCCAGCAGATCGAGAGAAGGGACAGGGGCTGGCTACACCTTC.